Detailed here is one TCR beta chain. Per the authors' pipeline: Nucleated cell counts were estimated from reference gene primer amplification. Here immunoSEQ multiplex PCR was the method, and the copy in TCRdb shows in-frame clones only, minus some. V and J calls and clone size come straight from that table; D and trimming were deduced from the DNA. The sample consists of approximately 170,000 clones, around four fifths of them appearing once. The sample originates from a study of blood T cell repertoires in COVID-19. On the study more broadly: The United States, Italy and Spain provided the acute and convalescent COVID-19 samples. Sources were T cells, B-cell-depleted T cells, or PBMCs; the material itself was cDNA or gDNA.

While infection was still active, Seattle patients were enrolled and then followed longitudinally. V was cut by 1 base and J by 0 bases, with 7 bases left in between. CDR3 length equals 15 residues. This sequence was found in a woman aged 80 or over with COVID-19, enrolled during active disease. The source material was peripheral blood. The chain employs TRBV23-1 and TRBJ1-3, with D uncertain. Being an ORF, TRBV23-1 has a function that is uncertain. CDR3 nucleotides: TGCGCCAGCAGTCAATATTCCCTCTCTGGAAACACCATATATTTT. Translated: CASSQYSLSGNTIYF.